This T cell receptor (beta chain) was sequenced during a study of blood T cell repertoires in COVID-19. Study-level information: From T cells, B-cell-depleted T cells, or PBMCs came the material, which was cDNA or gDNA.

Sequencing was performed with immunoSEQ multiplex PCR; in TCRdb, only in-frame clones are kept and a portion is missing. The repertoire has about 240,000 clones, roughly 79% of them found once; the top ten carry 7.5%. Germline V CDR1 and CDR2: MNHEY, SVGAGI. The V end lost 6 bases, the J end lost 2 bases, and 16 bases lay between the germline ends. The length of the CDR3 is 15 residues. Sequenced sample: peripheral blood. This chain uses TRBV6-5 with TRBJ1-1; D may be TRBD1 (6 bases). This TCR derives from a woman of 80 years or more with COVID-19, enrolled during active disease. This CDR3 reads CASSPGTKVNTEAFF. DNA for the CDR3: TGTGCCAGCAGCCCCGGGACAAAGGTAAACACTGAAGCTTTCTTT.